This T cell receptor beta chain was identified during a study of siplizumab effects on memory and regulatory T cells. For a few donor pairs, CD4+ naive/memory and CD8+ naive/effector-memory/TEMRA unstimulated subsets were also sequenced. Assaying covered 75,000 to 100,000 TCR templates per sample. Generated by immunoSEQ multiplex PCR, the TCRdb table keeps only in-frame clones and is missing some. The sample yields about 56,000 clones, 95% to 98% seen once. This CDR3 is built from 14 residues. V lost 0 bases and J 5 bases, leaving 12 bases between the germline ends. The germline V gene has CDR1 SGHTS and CDR2 YDEGEE. Regarding the study as a whole: Significantly reduced by siplizumab was the cumulative frequency of alloreactive sequences, namely those traceable to unstimulated CD4+ memory cells. Solely a minor proportion of alloreactive clones could be assigned to unstimulated subsets.

Turning to this clone: Its matching antigen is unknown.

This clonotype was sampled from a human donor in good health. The sample consisted of naive CD8+ T cells sorted from blood. The chain recombines TRBV5-8 with TRBJ2-7, with D possibly matching TRBD2 (6 bases). CDR3 protein: CASSLGREIHEQYF. The CDR3 coding sequence is TGTGCCAGCAGCTTGGGGCGGGAAATCCACGAGCAGTACTTC.